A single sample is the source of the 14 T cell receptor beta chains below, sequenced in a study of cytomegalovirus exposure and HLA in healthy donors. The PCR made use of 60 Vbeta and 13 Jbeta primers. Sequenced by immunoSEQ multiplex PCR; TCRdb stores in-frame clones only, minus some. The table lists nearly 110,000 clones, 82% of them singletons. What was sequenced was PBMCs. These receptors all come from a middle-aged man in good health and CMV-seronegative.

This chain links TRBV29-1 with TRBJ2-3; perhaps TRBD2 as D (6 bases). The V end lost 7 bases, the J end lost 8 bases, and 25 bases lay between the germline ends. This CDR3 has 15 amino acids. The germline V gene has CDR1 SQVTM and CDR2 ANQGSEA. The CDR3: CSGTGGPSLEGTQYF. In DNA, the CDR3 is TGCAGCGGCACCGGGGGTCCCTCATTGGAGGGTACGCAGTATTTT.

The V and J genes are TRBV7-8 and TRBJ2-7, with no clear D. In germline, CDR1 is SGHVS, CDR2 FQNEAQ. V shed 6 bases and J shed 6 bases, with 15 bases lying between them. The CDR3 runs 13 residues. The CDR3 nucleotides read TGTGCCAGCAGGCAGGCTTCGTCCCTCGAGCAGTACTTC. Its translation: CASRQASSLEQYF.

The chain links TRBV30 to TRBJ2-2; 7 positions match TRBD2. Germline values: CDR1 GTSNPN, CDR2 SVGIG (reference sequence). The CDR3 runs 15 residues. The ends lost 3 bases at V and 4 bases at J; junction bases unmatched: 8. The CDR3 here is CAWSAGLGITGELFF. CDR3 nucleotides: TGTGCCTGGAGCGCCGGACTAGGGATCACCGGGGAGCTGTTTTTT.

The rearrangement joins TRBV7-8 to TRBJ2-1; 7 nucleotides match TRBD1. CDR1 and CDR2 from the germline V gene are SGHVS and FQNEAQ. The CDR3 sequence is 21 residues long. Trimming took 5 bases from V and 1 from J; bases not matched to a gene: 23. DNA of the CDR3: TGTGCCAGCAGCGGGGTCCGCTACAGGGGTAGTCTGGTAGGGTCCTACAATGAGCAGTTCTTC. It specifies CASSGVRYRGSLVGSYNEQFF.

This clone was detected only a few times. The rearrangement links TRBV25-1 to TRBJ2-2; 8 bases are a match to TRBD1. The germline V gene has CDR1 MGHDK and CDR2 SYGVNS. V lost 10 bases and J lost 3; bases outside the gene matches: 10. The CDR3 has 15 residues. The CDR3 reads CATTEGTGYTGELFF. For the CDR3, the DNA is TGTGCCACCACCGAGGGGACAGGCTACACCGGGGAGCTGTTTTTT.

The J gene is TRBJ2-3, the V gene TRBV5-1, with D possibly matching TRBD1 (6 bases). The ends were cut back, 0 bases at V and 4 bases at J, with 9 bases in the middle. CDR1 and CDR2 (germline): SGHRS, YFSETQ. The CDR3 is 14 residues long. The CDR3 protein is CASSLGGQSDTQYF. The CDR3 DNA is TGCGCCAGCAGCTTGGGCGGACAGTCAGATACGCAGTATTTT.

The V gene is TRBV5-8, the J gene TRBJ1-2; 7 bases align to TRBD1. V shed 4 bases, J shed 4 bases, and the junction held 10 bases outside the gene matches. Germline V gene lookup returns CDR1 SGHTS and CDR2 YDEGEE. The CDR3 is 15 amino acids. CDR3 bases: TGTGCCAGCAGCCGGAGACAGGGAGGACCCTATGGCTACACCTTC. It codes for CASSRRQGGPYGYTF.

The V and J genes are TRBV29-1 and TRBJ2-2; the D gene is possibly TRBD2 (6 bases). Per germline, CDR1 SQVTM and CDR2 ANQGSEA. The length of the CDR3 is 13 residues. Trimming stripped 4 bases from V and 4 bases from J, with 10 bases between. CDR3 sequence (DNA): TGCAGCGTTGGAGGAGGGATCACCGGGGAGCTGTTTTTT. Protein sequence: CSVGGGITGELFF.

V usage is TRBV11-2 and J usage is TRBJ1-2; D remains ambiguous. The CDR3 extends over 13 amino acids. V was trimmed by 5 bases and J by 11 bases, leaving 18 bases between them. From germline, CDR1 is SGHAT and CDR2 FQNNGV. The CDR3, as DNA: TGTGCCAGCAGCCAAGTTGTGGAGTCCCGGTACACCTTC. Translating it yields CASSQVVESRYTF.

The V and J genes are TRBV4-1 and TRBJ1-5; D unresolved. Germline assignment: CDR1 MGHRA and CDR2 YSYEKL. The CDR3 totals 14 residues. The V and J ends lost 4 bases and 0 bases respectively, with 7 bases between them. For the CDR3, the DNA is TGCGCCAGCAGCCGAGGGAATAGCAATCAGCCCCAGCATTTT. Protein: CASSRGNSNQPQHF.

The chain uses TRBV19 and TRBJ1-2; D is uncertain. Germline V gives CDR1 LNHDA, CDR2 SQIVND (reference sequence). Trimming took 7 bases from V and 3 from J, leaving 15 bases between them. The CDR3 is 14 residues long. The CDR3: CASTLVGVDYGYTF. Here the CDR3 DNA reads TGTGCCAGTACCTTAGTTGGAGTAGACTATGGCTACACCTTC.

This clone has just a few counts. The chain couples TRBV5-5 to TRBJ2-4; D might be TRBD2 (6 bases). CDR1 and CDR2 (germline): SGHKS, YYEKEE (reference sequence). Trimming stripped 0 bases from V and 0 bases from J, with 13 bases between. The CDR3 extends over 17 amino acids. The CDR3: CASSLDSSVLAKNIQYF. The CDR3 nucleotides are TGTGCCAGCAGCTTGGATTCTAGCGTACTAGCCAAAAACATTCAGTACTTC.

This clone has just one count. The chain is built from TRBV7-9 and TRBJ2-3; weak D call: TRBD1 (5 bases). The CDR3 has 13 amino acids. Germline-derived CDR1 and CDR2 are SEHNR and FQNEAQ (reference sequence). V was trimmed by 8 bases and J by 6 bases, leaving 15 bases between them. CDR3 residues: CASQLLQGDTQYF. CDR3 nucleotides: TGTGCCAGCCAACTTCTTCAGGGCGATACGCAGTATTTT.

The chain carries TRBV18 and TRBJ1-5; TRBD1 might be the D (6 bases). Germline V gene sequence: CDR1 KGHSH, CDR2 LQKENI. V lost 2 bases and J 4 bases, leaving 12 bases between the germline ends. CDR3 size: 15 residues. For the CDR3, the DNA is TGTGCCAGCTCACCAGGACAGAGAGTAAATCAGCCCCAGCATTTT. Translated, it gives CASSPGQRVNQPQHF.